Described below is a single T cell receptor beta chain sequence and its context. It has no known antigen specificity. There are no base qualities to consult, and no much larger clone falls within one base. The cohort was made up of under 800 healthy bone marrow donors. At the time of sampling, every cohort member was nominally healthy, though immune exposures that went unrecorded were likely present. The donor was CMV seronegative and was included in the group of over 300 seronegative cohort members. A peripheral blood sample was collected from each donor, and TCR beta sequencing was performed on peripheral blood mononuclear cells. The Qiagen DNeasy Blood Extraction Kit was used to extract genomic DNA from the blood cell samples. These data are taken from a study of cytomegalovirus exposure and HLA in healthy donors (dated by TCRdb to 2017 to 2019). Study-level background: According to an earlier analysis of 550 to 700 of the donors, about 179 million T cells yielded some 120 million unique TCR beta sequences and around 300 Gb of sequence data. An early release that covered fewer than 800 HLA-typed donors contained around 300 gigabases of sequencing data and some 87 million unique TCR sequences. The genetic ancestry cluster associated with self-reported Caucasian donors included around 76% of the 300 to 400 genotyped donors. The study aimed to test whether signatures of past pathogen exposure could be identified by cataloging public T cell receptors. The study used immunosequencing to profile the T cell repertoires of around 600 subjects and linked those repertoires to cytomegalovirus serostatus. A separate validation cohort of roughly 130 different subjects was used in addition to the roughly 620-subject first cohort. The study combined high-throughput TCR immunosequencing, statistical association of individual TCRs with disease status, and machine learning to predict cytomegalovirus infection status. To study patterns of TCR occurrence, a later analysis re-analyzed previously published TCR beta repertoires from 550 to 800 donors and added high-resolution HLA genotyping. In the later analysis, no new phenotypic data were used to find candidate immune exposures; instead, reliance was placed on TCR beta sequences and their occurrence across donors. An earlier analysis of roughly 600 of the donors used high-throughput TCR beta sequencing to judge whether each TCR beta V gene segment behaved as functional or pseudogenic. Donor age, sex, ethnicity and CMV serostatus were compiled together with the repertoire data. In a later genetic analysis, genome-wide SNP genotypes for about three fifths of the roughly 670 donors were used, and that subset was treated as a discovery cohort. Every repertoire in the discovery cohort had been generated on one and the same sequencing platform. HLA typing covered class I and class II loci at four-digit resolution. Typing coverage varied by locus: about 629-640 donors for A, B, C, DRB1 and DQB1; approximately 560 for DQA1; approximately 570 for DPA1; roughly 450 for DPB1. Five DR-DQ haplotypes were treated as single units for association and clustering because of strong linkage in the cohort. Among 300 to 450 genotyped donors of the cohort, an average of 235,054 unique TCR beta nucleotide sequences were sequenced per donor, around a sixth of them non-productive. On the study overall, not on this receptor specifically: A later analysis found that most CMV-associated TCR beta chains appeared HLA-restricted, with HLA associations seemingly driven largely by CMV exposure. For the cohort, immune exposure information was limited to CMV serostatus. A few of the identified cytomegalovirus-associated TCR beta chains were confirmed in vitro to be specific for cytomegalovirus antigens. A later analysis found that TCR association rates varied across HLA loci, with DRB1 alleles showing the most associated TCRs and HLA-C alleles the fewest. A later analysis found that HLA-associated TCR beta chains were more clonally expanded and had lower generation probabilities than equally common non-associated chains. Assigning TCR associations to individual alleles was difficult when HLA alleles, especially DR and DQ, strongly co-occurred. A further reported finding was that TCR beta sequences accurately predicted the HLA-A and HLA-B alleles for most subjects in the first cohort. Over 15 rarely observed V segments, including chromosome 9 orphons, were excluded from the earlier analysis of about 600 of the donors because counts were too low. In a later genetic analysis, fewer N-insertions in productive TCRs were reported among donors in an Asian-associated ancestry cluster than the roughly 700-donor mean. Because some donors lacked HLA typing at each locus, the association tests relied only on the typed subset. The presence/absence analyses assumed that sequencing depth was roughly uniform across donors, and that assumption may not be true. V-gene and J-gene trimming of TCR beta chains was associated with a missense DCLRE1C variant in a later genetic analysis, and the association was replicated in an independent cohort. According to a later analysis, parvovirus B19, influenza, CMV and Epstein-Barr virus appeared linked to several top co-occurrence clusters. A total of 150 to 200 TCR beta chains were listed by the study as associated with cytomegalovirus. Most TCR sequences were seen in very few donors, while some public TCRs were found in many individuals. Broadly in line with IMGT annotations, most TCR beta V segments showed up in productive rearrangements about 87% or about 30% of the time in an earlier analysis of around 550 of the donors. The authors suggested that the approach could potentially be extended to other disease states and immunological phenotypes. Correlated functional status among segregating V segments might be attributable to linkage disequilibrium, but an unknown experimental factor could not be ruled out. In both the original and validation cohorts, the classifier was reported to diagnose cytomegalovirus status with high specificity and sensitivity. The sequencing pipeline was judged likely to have produced a cluster of highly shared sequence variants as a technical artifact. Specific HLA alleles were associated with 16,951 TCR beta sequences at a false discovery rate of 0.05 in a later analysis. This cohort had only TCR beta chains sequenced, and the lack of alpha or paired-chain data limited which features could be detected.

The method was the immunoSEQ multiplex PCR assay. The multiplex PCR relied on a mix of 60 forward primers for TCR Vbeta segments and 13 reverse primers for TCR Jbeta segments. The CDR3 region of rearranged TCR beta genes was amplified from genomic DNA with a multiplex PCR assay. The amplified TCR beta libraries were sequenced on the Illumina HiSeq System as 87-base-pair reads. The study's own analysis went as follows. Across the 600 to 700 repertoires, a later analysis counted roughly 84 million unique TCR beta chains, roughly 11 million of which were shared by at least two donors. Raw reads were error-corrected and collapsed into unique sequences with a nearest-neighbor algorithm that merged closely related sequences to remove PCR and sequencing errors. CDR3 sequences were aligned to IMGT reference sequences to assign V, D and J gene segments. Each retained sequence needed at least a six-nucleotide match to both a V gene segment and a J gene segment. A rearrangement counted as productive if the CDR3 had no stop codons and remained in frame with V and J, and every other rearrangement counted as non-productive. CDR3 was defined according to IMGT convention as the region running from the second conserved V-encoded cysteine to the conserved J-encoded phenylalanine. In an earlier analysis of more than 550 of the donors, sequences lacking an unambiguous match to a single V gene segment were excluded. In an earlier analysis of roughly 600 of the donors, a V segment was called functional when productive rearrangements were above 56.7%, and segregating when the standard deviation between donors exceeded 5%. A statistical classification framework was built for diagnosing cytomegalovirus status from the catalog of TCR beta chain sequences. In a later analysis, TCR nucleotide sequences were compared against IMGT/GENE-DB human TR gene sequences so that V and J genes could be assigned. The TCRdist pipeline was used in a later analysis to assign CDR3 sequences and most-parsimonious VDJ recombination scenarios. A later analysis defined each TCR beta chain by its CDR3 amino acid sequence plus V-gene family, and excluded reads lacking a unique V-gene family. A later analysis removed 500 to 600 highly shared, low-generation-probability nucleotide sequences to deal with suspected cross-contamination and a sequencing artifact. In a later analysis, a clonal expansion index for each public chain was calculated from normalized within-repertoire ranks of inferred template counts. In a later analysis, generation probabilities were computed with a VDJ recombination model fitted to out-of-frame rearrangements, and the resulting probabilities were checked against IGoR. A later analysis scored TCR-TCR, TCR-HLA and TCR-CMV co-occurrence with hypergeometric tests, applying a repertoire-size bias correction to TCR pairs. False discovery rates were estimated in a later analysis by permuting HLA or CMV assignments 20 times. In a later analysis, co-occurring TCRs were grouped with DBSCAN, and TCRdist sequence similarity was added when clustering was performed within HLA-allele-positive subsets. For co-occurrence clustering, repertoires with fewer than 30,000 or more than 120,000 public chains were excluded, along with four to six repertoires with anomalous nucleotide sharing. This immuneACCESS table, as held by TCRdb, lists in-frame sequences with V and J called but not all clones. Of the missing ones, under half trace to an unresolved V gene in checked studies; the others have no known cause. For V, J and clone size, that table is used; D and trimming come from the DNA. This sample lists more than 200,000 clones; roughly 85% were detected once. The ten largest clones capture 1.5% to 2% of the sample.

The clonotype originates from a man in his late teens or twenties in good health and CMV-seronegative. Sequencing was performed on PBMCs.

CDR3 sequence: CSVERGRVYGYTF. The DNA sequence is TGCAGCGTTGAAAGGGGGCGCGTCTATGGCTACACCTTC. The chain joins TRBV29-1 to TRBJ1-2; 7 central nucleotides agree with TRBD1. From cysteine to phenylalanine, the CDR3 is 13 amino acids long. Only the CDR3 portion is preserved as DNA: 39 bases, with reading frame beginning at the first base. Sequences SQVTM (CDR1) and ANQGSEA (CDR2) are obtained from the germline V gene. V has 2 bases trimmed and J has 4 bases trimmed; junction bases matching no gene number 4.